This T cell receptor (beta chain) was found in a study of identical twins. The study's findings and limits: There was more out-of-frame TCR alpha sharing in monozygotic twins than models estimated. Abundant cord blood beta clonotypes carried fewer insertions; memory repertoires showed none.

No donor was unhealthy or non-Caucasian. This CDR3 is built from 13 residues. In germline, CDR1 is MNHNS, CDR2 SASEGT. Trimming pared 2 bases from V and 12 bases from J, leaving 14 bases between. A universal primer binding site was introduced by template switching. The final cDNA contained unique molecular identifiers. TCRdb re-called the 5' RACE reads through MiXCR, storing one row per CDR3 protein. This table holds 1.5 million to 2 million distinct CDR3 sequences, less than 35% found once. This clonotype was recorded a few times. The antigen remains undetermined. The V and J genes are TRBV6-1 and TRBJ2-1; TRBD2 might be the D (5 bases). The receptor comes from a newborn girl in good health. Sequencing was done on a sample of cord blood. CDR3 sequence: CASSEQSLRGQFF. DNA for the CDR3: TGTGCCAGCAGTGAACAATCCCTTCGGGGGCAGTTCTTC.